One sample yielded the 27 T cell receptor beta chains listed below, sequenced in a study of tumor and adjacent non-tumor tissue in lung cancer. The library came from three nested PCR rounds adapted from ARM-PCR protocols. Via MiXCR, TCRdb re-called the multiplex PCR reads, giving one row per CDR3 protein. The data hold over 100,000 distinct CDR3 sequences, with 60% to 65% observed a single time. This sample's RNA came from whole unsorted tissue. The normal lung tissue was taken more than 3 cm from the tumor edge. What was sequenced was distant non-tumor lung tissue. The receptors originated from a man in his 60s with non-small cell lung cancer.

This clonotype was observed at least ten times. The DNA of the CDR3 is TGTGCCAGCAGTTATCAAGGTATTAAGGCGGGAGTCCAAGAGACCCAGTACTTC. Translating it yields CASSYQGIKAGVQETQYF. The chain recombines TRBV6-6 with TRBJ2-5; TRBD2 matches at 7 bases. Germline CDR1 MNHNY, CDR2 SVGAGI (reference sequence). The trim removed 3 bases at V and 1 base at J, leaving 14 bases unmatched. The CDR3 has 18 residues.

In the case of this clonotype: A read error may account for a junction end that differs from germline. The CDR3 protein is CASCFDLPGDTGELFF. The CDR3, as DNA: TGTGCCAGCTGTTTCGATCTACCGGGCGACACCGGGGAGCTGTTTTTT. The V call is TRBV12-3 or TRBV12-4, the J call TRBJ2-2; D ambiguous. The CDR3 runs to 16 residues.

Worth noting for this clonotype: One junction end does not reproduce the germline sequence, and a read error may be involved. The V and J genes are TRBV6-5 and TRBJ1-4; D may be TRBD1 (5 bases). This CDR3 region has 17 residues. Germline lookup yields CDR1 MNHEY and CDR2 SVGAGI. CDR3 DNA sequence: TGTGCCAGCAGTACCGGGAGAGGGGTTTCCACTAATGAAAAACTGGTTTTT. As protein: CASSTGRGVSTNEKLVF.

In regard to this clonotype: One junction end does not reproduce the germline sequence, and a read error may be involved. This chain connects TRBV6-6 to TRBJ2-1; maybe TRBD2 (6 bases). The germline V gene encodes CDR1 MNHNY and CDR2 SVGAGI (reference sequence). This CDR3 region has 15 residues. The CDR3 region has the DNA TGTGCCATCAGTTCCGGCACCGGGGGAGTAAGTGAGCAGTTCTTT. Translating it yields CAISSGTGGVSEQFF.

As for this clonotype: The junction differs from germline at one of its ends, possibly a read error. The gene calls are TRBV6-5 and TRBJ2-2; D is unclear. The CDR3 contains 13 residues. Per germline, CDR1 MNHEY and CDR2 SVGAGI. Here the CDR3 DNA reads TGTGCCAGCACTTCCTCAAACATCGGGGAGCTGTTTTTT. Translated, it gives CASTSSNIGELFF.

The gene calls are TRBV7-9 and TRBJ1-6, with 8 positions matching TRBD1. J lost 7 bases, V lost 7 bases, and 9 bases had no gene match. Per germline, CDR1 SEHNR and CDR2 FQNEAQ (reference sequence). The CDR3 length is 15 residues. The CDR3 DNA is TGTGCCAGCAACAAGGAGACAGGGGTGAATTCACCCCTCCACTTT. Protein sequence: CASNKETGVNSPLHF.

This clonotype was detected ten times or more. The rearrangement links TRBV12-3 or TRBV12-4 to TRBJ2-1; the match to TRBD2 covers 12 bases. The CDR3 contains 16 residues. The V segment lost 0 bases and the J segment 8 bases; nucleotides outside the gene matches: 5. In DNA form, the CDR3 reads TGTGCCAGCAGTTTAGCCCCGGGACTAGCGGGTCATGAGCAGTTCTTC. Protein sequence: CASSLAPGLAGHEQFF.

This chain connects TRBV2 to TRBJ1-2; D ambiguous. Between the trimmed V and J ends, which lost 1 base and 3 bases, there was a span of 27 bases. Germline V CDR1 and CDR2: SNHLY, FYNNEI. The length of the CDR3 is 20 residues. The CDR3: CASSEVPPNSPSGLYYGYTF. CDR3 DNA: TGTGCCAGCAGTGAAGTTCCACCAAATAGCCCCTCCGGACTATACTATGGCTACACCTTC.

As to this clonotype: The junction departs from the called germline gene at one end, perhaps through a read error. The chain joins TRBV4-2 to TRBJ2-4; 7 nucleotides align to TRBD2. CDR1 is LGHNA and CDR2 is YNFKEQ in the germline V gene. CDR3 length: 19 amino acids. CDR3 protein: CASSQAHASGSFAKNIQYF. As DNA, the CDR3 is TGTGCCAGCAGTCAAGCGCATGCTAGCGGATCGTTTGCCAAAAACATTCAATACTTC.

This clonotype was counted many times. V gene TRBV12-3 or TRBV12-4 combines with J gene TRBJ2-7; D is perhaps TRBD1 (6 bases). The V end was cut by 6 bases, the J end by 2 bases, with 17 bases between. This CDR3 region has 15 residues. CDR3 in DNA: TGTGCCAGCAGAGAAGACAGGTCGGCCACCTACGAGCAGTACTTC. Translating gives CASREDRSATYEQYF.

This clonotype was detected once. A read error may produce the germline difference seen at one junction end. The genes are TRBV12-3 or TRBV12-4 and TRBJ2-3; possible D gene TRBD1, 6 bases. The CDR3 extends over 16 amino acids. Here the CDR3 DNA reads TGTGCCAGCAGTTTGGAGGACAGCCTCAGCACAGATATGCAGTATTTT. It encodes CASSLEDSLSTDMQYF.

On this clonotype itself: A much bigger clone sits one base away, suggesting this may be a read error. V and J are TRBV6-1 and TRBJ2-1; the match to TRBD2 covers 8 bases. V trimming: 4 bases; J trimming: 4 bases; junction bases outside the gene matches: 6. This CDR3 comprises 15 residues. Germline V gene sequence: CDR1 MNHNS, CDR2 SASEGT. CDR3 DNA: TGTGCCAGCAGTGTACTAGCGGCAACATACAATGAGCAGTTCTTC. Amino acid sequence: CASSVLAATYNEQFF.

With regard to this clonotype: A much larger clone differs from this one at a single base, so this may be a read error. The rearrangement joins TRBV6-2 or TRBV6-3 to TRBJ2-1, with 8 nucleotides matching TRBD2. Germline CDR1 is MNHEY and CDR2 is SVGEGT. This CDR3 spans 14 amino acids. CDR3 protein: CVSSNPGTSNEQFF. CDR3 sequence (DNA): TGTGTCAGCAGTAACCCCGGGACTAGCAATGAGCAGTTCTTC.

In the case of this clonotype: Lacking the conserved final phenylalanine or tryptophan, this CDR3 likely reflects a read error. The limits of the CDR3 on the DNA are not certain, so only TCRdb's listed CDR3 is given. CDR3 amino acids: CASGTSQVRSYEKYL. The rearrangement uses TRBV6-1 and TRBJ2-7; no check of the table's D call, TRBD2, against the DNA was made. Per the germline V gene, CDR1 is MNHNS and CDR2 is SASEGT. The CDR3 totals 15 residues, both ends included.

A few counts support this clonotype. J is TRBJ2-5 and V is TRBV2; D not resolved. CDR3 length: 11 amino acids. Germline V gene sequence: CDR1 SNHLY, CDR2 FYNNEI. Between the trimmed V and J ends, which lost 4 bases and 1 base, there was a span of 1 base. CDR3 DNA sequence: TGTGCCAGCAGTGGCCAAGAGACCCAGTACTTC. Protein sequence: CASSGQETQYF.

As for this clonotype: An end of the junction differs from the germline gene, which may be a read error. The chain carries TRBV11-2 and TRBJ1-1, with D possibly TRBD1 on 6 matching bases. Germline V gene data show CDR1 as SGHAT and CDR2 as FQNNGV. This CDR3 has 13 residues. The CDR3 region has the DNA TGTACCAGCAGCCTAGGGGGGATCACCGAAGCTTTCTTT. It codes for CTSSLGGITEAFF. The full variable domain, in which reference TRBV11-2 and TRBJ1-1 provide the parts outside the CDR3, is EAGVAQSPRYKIIEKRQSVAFWCNPISGHATLYWYQQILGQGPKLLIQFQNNGVVDDSQLPKDRFSAERLKGVDSTLKIQPAKLEDSAVYLCTSSLGGITEAFFGQGTRLTVV.

This clonotype was recorded only once. The V and J genes are TRBV11-2 and TRBJ1-2; D uncertain. V lost 11 bases and J 8 bases, leaving 21 bases between the germline ends. CDR3 length equals 13 residues. Germline values: CDR1 SGHAT, CDR2 FQNNGV. In nucleotides, the CDR3 is TGTGCCGTCAGCTTATTGAGCAAAACAGGCTACACCTTC. This gives the protein CAVSLLSKTGYTF.

This clonotype was found many times. The V and J genes are TRBV10-2 and TRBJ2-5; tentatively, D is TRBD1 or TRBD2 (5 bases each). V lost 6 bases and J 7 bases, leaving 15 bases between the germline ends. CDR3 length: 13 amino acids. Germline-derived CDR1 and CDR2 are WSHSY and SAAADI. Written as DNA, the CDR3 is TGCGCCAGCAGGGGGACCAACCGGGGGACCCAGTACTTC. It specifies CASRGTNRGTQYF.

V usage is TRBV7-9 and J usage is TRBJ1-4; D unresolved. V shed 2 bases and J shed 5 bases, with 12 bases lying between them. Looked up from germline, CDR1 is SEHNR and CDR2 is FQNEAQ (reference sequence). The CDR3 spans 15 residues. The CDR3 region has the DNA TGTGCCAGCAGCTTATCGCTAGTGGTGAATGAAAAACTGTTTTTT. Encoded protein: CASSLSLVVNEKLFF.

On this clonotype itself: At one end, the junction sequence differs from germline, possibly due to a read error. The gene calls are TRBV14 and TRBJ1-3, with 7 positions matching TRBD1. This CDR3 region has 15 residues. Germline CDR1 and CDR2: SGHDN and FVKESK. The CDR3 here is CASSAGQSVGNTIHF. The DNA for the CDR3 is TGTGCCAGCAGTGCGGGACAGTCCGTTGGAAACACCATACATTTT.

The chain joins TRBV29-1 to TRBJ2-3, with D tentatively TRBD2 (5 bases). V shed 7 bases and J shed 7 bases, with 21 bases lying between them. Germline V CDR1 and CDR2: SQVTM, ANQGSEA. The CDR3 covers 14 residues. CDR3 sequence reads: CSAGSSSASNTQYF. As DNA, the CDR3 is TGCAGCGCGGGGAGTTCTAGTGCCTCAAATACGCAGTATTTT.

This clonotype was seen a handful of times. The CDR3, as DNA: TGTGCCAGCAAGAAAGACAGGGGGGACACTGAAGCTTTCTTT. Translation gives CASKKDRGDTEAFF. J is TRBJ1-1 and V is TRBV2, with 9 bases fitting TRBD1. V lost 7 bases and J lost 3; bases outside the gene matches: 6. The CDR3 sequence is 14 residues long. Germline assignment: CDR1 SNHLY and CDR2 FYNNEI.

On this clonotype: One junction end disagrees with the germline gene, perhaps due to a read error. The chain couples TRBV11-3 to TRBJ2-1; maybe TRBD2 (5 bases). The V gene's germline CDR1 is SGHNT and CDR2 YENEEA. This CDR3 region has 16 residues. CDR3 bases: TGTGCCAGCAGCTTAACACTAGTGGGAGTCACAAGTGAGCGGTTCTTC. Protein sequence: CASSLTLVGVTSERFF.

As regards this clonotype: One junction end does not reproduce the germline sequence, and a read error may be involved. The chain links TRBV11-1 to TRBJ2-2; no reliable D call. There are 13 residues in the CDR3. Germline V gene lookup returns CDR1 SGHAT and CDR2 FQDESV (reference sequence). Here the CDR3 reads CAGSPQSTGELFF. CDR3 DNA: TGTGCCGGCAGTCCCCAGAGCACCGGGGAGCTGTTTTTT.

This clonotype has ten or more counts. A read error may account for a junction end that differs from germline. V gene TRBV12-3 or TRBV12-4 combines with J gene TRBJ1-1, with D possibly TRBD1 on 5 matching bases. The CDR3 contains 12 residues. The CDR3 bases are TGTACCAGCAATCGGGGGACGACTGAAGCTTTCTTT. Protein: CTSNRGTTEAFF.

This clonotype was seen many times. The gene calls are TRBV6-2 or TRBV6-3 and TRBJ1-5, with a weak D call TRBD1 (5 bases). The CDR3 runs to 17 residues. Germline V gene sequence: CDR1 MNHEY, CDR2 SVGEGT. V was pared by 1 base and J by 0 bases, with 13 bases between. The CDR3: CASSYLDTSYSNQPQHF. The CDR3 DNA reads as TGTGCCAGCAGTTACTTGGACACATCTTATAGCAATCAGCCCCAGCATTTT.

The chain joins TRBV6-2 or TRBV6-3 to TRBJ1-5, with D unresolved. Germline CDR1 reads MNHEY; CDR2 reads SVGEGT. V gave up 1 base and J gave up 7 bases, with 14 bases separating them. The CDR3 has 15 amino acids. The CDR3 reads CASSYCRSIRQPQHF. The CDR3 region has the DNA TGTGCCAGCAGTTACTGTCGGAGCATAAGGCAGCCCCAGCATTTT.